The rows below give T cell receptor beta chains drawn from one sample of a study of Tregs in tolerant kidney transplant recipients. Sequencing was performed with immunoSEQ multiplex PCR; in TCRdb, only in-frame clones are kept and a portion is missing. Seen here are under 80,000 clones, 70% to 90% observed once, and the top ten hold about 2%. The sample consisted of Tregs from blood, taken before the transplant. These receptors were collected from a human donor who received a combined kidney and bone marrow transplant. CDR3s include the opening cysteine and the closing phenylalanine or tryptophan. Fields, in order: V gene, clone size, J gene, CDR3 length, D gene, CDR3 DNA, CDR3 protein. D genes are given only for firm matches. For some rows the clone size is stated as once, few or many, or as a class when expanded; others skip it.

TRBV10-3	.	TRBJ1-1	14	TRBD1	TGTGCCATCAGTGAGGTGGCGGGACAGCTGGAAGCTTTCTTT	CAISEVAGQLEAFF
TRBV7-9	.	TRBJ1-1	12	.	TGTGCCAGCAGCTTAGGGCAGGGTCGGGCTTTCTTT	CASSLGQGRAFF
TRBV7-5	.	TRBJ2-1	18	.	TGTGTCAGAAGCTTACGGGGGACTAGCGGACACTCCTACAATGAGCAGTTCTTC	CVRSLRGTSGHSYNEQFF
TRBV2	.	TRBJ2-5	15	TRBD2	TGTGCCAGCAGCGCACCTAGCGGAGCCCAAGAGACCCAGTACTTC	CASSAPSGAQETQYF
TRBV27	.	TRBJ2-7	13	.	TGTGCCAGCAGTTGGGACTCATCCTACGAGCAGTACTTC	CASSWDSSYEQYF
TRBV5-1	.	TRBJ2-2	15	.	TGCGCCAGCAGCTTCCAAGGGGCGAACACCGGGGAGCTGTTTTTT	CASSFQGANTGELFF
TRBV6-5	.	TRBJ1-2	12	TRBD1	TGTGCCAGCGTGGACAGGGGCCATGGCTACACCTTC	CASVDRGHGYTF
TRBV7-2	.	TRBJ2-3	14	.	TGTGCCAGCAGCTTAGCGGGGGGGCCGTATACGCAGTATTTT	CASSLAGGPYTQYF
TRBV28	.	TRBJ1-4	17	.	TGTGCCAGCAGTTCACCTGGGACACCTACAACTAATGAAAAACTGTTTTTT	CASSSPGTPTTNEKLFF
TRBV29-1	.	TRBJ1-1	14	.	TGCAGCGTTTCCACTGGGGGCCCGAACACTGAAGCTTTCTTT	CSVSTGGPNTEAFF
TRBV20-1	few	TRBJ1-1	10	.	TGCAGTGTGGACAACACTGAAGCTTTCTTT	CSVDNTEAFF
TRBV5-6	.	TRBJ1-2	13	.	TGTGCCAGCAGCTGGGGGATTGCAGGTGGCTACACCTTC	CASSWGIAGGYTF
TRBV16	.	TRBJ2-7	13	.	TGTGCCAGCAGCCAATCCTTATCCTACGAGCAGTACTTC	CASSQSLSYEQYF
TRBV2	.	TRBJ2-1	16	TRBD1	TGTGCCAGCAGTGCCCTACAGGGGGCCCCCTACAATGAGCAGTTCTTC	CASSALQGAPYNEQFF
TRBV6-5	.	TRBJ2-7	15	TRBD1	TGTGCCAGCAGCAGGGGACAGAAACTAATCAACGAGCAGTACTTC	CASSRGQKLINEQYF
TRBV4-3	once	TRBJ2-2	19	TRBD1	TGCGCCAGCAGCCATGAATCGCCCTTCTCGCCCAGGGGGATCGGGGAGCTGTTTTTT	CASSHESPFSPRGIGELFF
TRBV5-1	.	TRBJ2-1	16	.	TGCGCCAGCAGCCCCCTGGGGGGAGTTGCCTACAATGAGCAGTTCTTC	CASSPLGGVAYNEQFF
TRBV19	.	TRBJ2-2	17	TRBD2	TGTGCCAGTAGTCAGATAGCGGGATTCGGTAACACCGGGGAGCTGTTTTTT	CASSQIAGFGNTGELFF
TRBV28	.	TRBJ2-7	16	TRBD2	TGTGCCAGCAGTCCTATAGCGGGGGTGGGCAACTACGAGCAGTACTTC	CASSPIAGVGNYEQYF
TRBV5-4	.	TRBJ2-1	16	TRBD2	TGTGCCAGCAGCTTGGACTTGGCGGGAGGGCCTAATGAGCAGTTCTTC	CASSLDLAGGPNEQFF
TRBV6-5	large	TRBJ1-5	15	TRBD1	TGTGCCAGCAGTTCCTCAGGGGGATTGGGTCAGCCCCAGCATTTT	CASSSSGGLGQPQHF
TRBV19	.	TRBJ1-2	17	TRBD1	TGTGCCAGTAGTATAGATATTTGGGACAGGAGTAACTATGGCTACACCTTC	CASSIDIWDRSNYGYTF
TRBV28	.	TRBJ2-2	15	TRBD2	TGTGCCAGCAGTAGACTAGCGGGCTACACCGGGGAGCTGTTTTTT	CASSRLAGYTGELFF
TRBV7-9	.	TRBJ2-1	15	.	TGTGCCAGCAGCTTTAGGGCAGGAGGGTACAATGAGCAGTTCTTC	CASSFRAGGYNEQFF
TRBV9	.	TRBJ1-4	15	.	TGTGCCAGCAGCGGTGGACAGATCGCCAACGAAAAACTGTTTTTT	CASSGGQIANEKLFF
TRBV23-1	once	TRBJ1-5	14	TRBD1	TGCGCCAGCAGGGGGACAGAAGAAGAGGAACCCCAGCATTTT	CASRGTEEEEPQHF
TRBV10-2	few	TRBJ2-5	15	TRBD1	TGCGCCAGCAGTCCCCGGGACAGGGGGCAAGAGACCCAGTACTTC	CASSPRDRGQETQYF
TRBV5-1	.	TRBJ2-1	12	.	TGCGCCAGCAGCCCGGACTACAATGAGCAGTTCTTC	CASSPDYNEQFF
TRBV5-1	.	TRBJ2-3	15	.	TGCGCCAGCAGCGTCATGGGCGGGGGCACAGATACGCAGTATTTT	CASSVMGGGTDTQYF
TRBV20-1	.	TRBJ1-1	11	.	TGCAGTGCTAGGGGGAACACTGAAGCTTTCTTT	CSARGNTEAFF
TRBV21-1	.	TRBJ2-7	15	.	TGTGCCAGCAGCCTTTGGGACAGGGGGACCTACGAGCAGTACTTC	CASSLWDRGTYEQYF
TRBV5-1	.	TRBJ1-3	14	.	TGCGCCAGCAGCTTAGGGTGGGCTGGAAACACCATATATTTT	CASSLGWAGNTIYF
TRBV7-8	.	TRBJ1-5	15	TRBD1	TGTGCCAGCAGCTTAGGGACAGGGAACAATCAGCCCCAGCATTTT	CASSLGTGNNQPQHF
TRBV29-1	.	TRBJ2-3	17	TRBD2	TGCAGCGTTGGGGCGGCACTAGCGGGGGTCTTGGGGCAGACGCAGTATTTT	CSVGAALAGVLGQTQYF
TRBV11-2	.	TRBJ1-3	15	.	TGTGCCAGCAGCCGTCTCGGGGTCTCTGGAAACACCATATATTTT	CASSRLGVSGNTIYF
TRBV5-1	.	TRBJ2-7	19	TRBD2	TGCGCCAGCAGCTTGGTTCCTAGCGGGAGGTTGTTGGCCCCCGGCGAGCAGTACTTC	CASSLVPSGRLLAPGEQYF
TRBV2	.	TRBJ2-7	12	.	TGTGCCAGCACTGGACTCGGCTACGAGCAGTACTTC	CASTGLGYEQYF
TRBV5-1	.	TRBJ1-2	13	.	TGCGCCAGCAGCTTGGGGGGCCGGTATGGCTACACCTTC	CASSLGGRYGYTF
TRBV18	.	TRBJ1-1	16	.	TGTGCCAGCTCACCAGGCGGCAGGGCAATGAACACTGAAGCTTTCTTT	CASSPGGRAMNTEAFF
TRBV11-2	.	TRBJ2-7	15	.	TGTGCCAGCAGCTTAGGGCCGGACAGTCCCTACGAGCAGTACTTC	CASSLGPDSPYEQYF
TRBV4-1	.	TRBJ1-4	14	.	TGCGCCAGCAGCCAAGATCCATGGGGGACGGCACTGTTTTTT	CASSQDPWGTALFF
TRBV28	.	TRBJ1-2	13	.	TGTGCCAGCAGTTTACAGTATAACTATGGCTACACCTTC	CASSLQYNYGYTF
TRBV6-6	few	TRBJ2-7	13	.	TGTGCCAGCCTGGCCGGGGGAGGCGACGAGCAGTACTTC	CASLAGGGDEQYF
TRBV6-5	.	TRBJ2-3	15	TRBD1	TGTGCCAGCACCGACAGGGGGCTTTCTGCAGATACGCAGTATTTT	CASTDRGLSADTQYF
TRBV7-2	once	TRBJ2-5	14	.	TGTGCCAGCAGTTTCAACGGGATCCAAGAGACCCAGTACTTC	CASSFNGIQETQYF